This is a list of T cell receptor beta chains from one sample in a study of T cell changes during pregnancy in multiple sclerosis. Libraries were prepared by immunoSEQ multiplex PCR; TCRdb keeps only in-frame clonotypes and omits some of them. The profile covers 40,000 to 45,000 clones, with about 94% appearing a single time and about 1.8% taken by the ten largest. Sequenced material: peripheral blood, taken in the third trimester of pregnancy. Source of these receptors: a female donor with multiple sclerosis, enrolled in a pregnancy study. Each CDR3 is given with its conserved first and last residue. A D gene is named only where the DNA matches it firmly. The size field is filled for only some rows; it gives once, few, many or a size class.

V gene	CDR3 length	D gene	clone size	J gene	CDR3 protein	CDR3 DNA
TRBV9	18	TRBD2	-	TRBJ2-6	CASSVLAGARGRANVLTF	TGTGCCAGCAGCGTACTAGCGGGGGCCCGGGGTAGGGCCAACGTCCTGACTTTC
TRBV7-8	14	TRBD1	-	TRBJ1-3	CASSSLQGGDTIYF	TGTGCCAGCAGCTCATTACAGGGGGGAGACACCATATATTTT
TRBV12-5	17	-	-	TRBJ1-6	CASGLRSSGGADSPLHF	TGTGCTAGTGGTTTAAGGTCCAGCGGGGGTGCGGATTCACCCCTCCACTTT
TRBV4-3	14	-	-	TRBJ2-3	CASSQDQGTDTQYF	TGCGCCAGCAGCCAAGATCAGGGCACAGATACGCAGTATTTT
TRBV5-6	15	TRBD1	-	TRBJ1-1	CASSATTGLDTEAFF	TGTGCCAGCAGCGCAACGACAGGGTTGGACACTGAAGCTTTCTTT
TRBV11-1	19	TRBD2	-	TRBJ2-4	CASSSSGTSGVLAKNIQYF	TGTGCCAGCAGCTCGTCCGGGACTAGCGGGGTTTTAGCCAAAAACATTCAGTACTTC
TRBV9	15	TRBD2	-	TRBJ2-3	CASSPEAGAIDTQYF	TGTGCCAGCAGCCCAGAGGCGGGAGCGATAGATACGCAGTATTTT
TRBV6-5	15	TRBD2	-	TRBJ2-7	CASSYQLAETYEQYF	TGTGCCAGCAGTTACCAACTAGCGGAGACCTACGAGCAGTACTTC
TRBV9	14	-	once	TRBJ2-1	CASSVAGIYNEQFF	TGTGCCAGCAGCGTAGCTGGCATCTACAATGAGCAGTTCTTC
TRBV9	14	-	once	TRBJ2-1	CASSTRTEYNEQFF	TGTGCCAGCAGCACTCGGACAGAATACAATGAGCAGTTCTTC
TRBV25-1	16	TRBD1	-	TRBJ2-2	CASSEFGTGATGELFF	TGTGCCAGCAGTGAATTCGGGACAGGGGCGACCGGGGAGCTGTTTTTT
TRBV29-1	13	TRBD2	-	TRBJ2-7	CSVLAGGPYEQYF	TGCAGCGTTTTAGCGGGAGGCCCCTACGAGCAGTACTTC
TRBV10-3	16	-	once	TRBJ1-2	CAISESVGGTVYGYTF	TGTGCCATCAGTGAGTCTGTGGGGGGAACTGTCTATGGCTACACCTTC
TRBV27	17	-	-	TRBJ2-5	CASSSATGPTSQETQYF	TGTGCCAGCAGTTCTGCAACAGGGCCCACTAGTCAAGAGACCCAGTACTTC
TRBV7-2	19	TRBD1	-	TRBJ1-6	CASSLFEHRTRDRNSPLHF	TGTGCCAGCAGCTTATTCGAACATCGCACCCGGGACAGAAATTCACCCCTCCACTTT
TRBV7-9	16	TRBD2	-	TRBJ2-2	CASTWWTSKVAGELFF	TGTGCCAGCACCTGGTGGACTAGCAAGGTGGCGGGGGAGCTGTTTTTT
TRBV7-6	15	TRBD2	-	TRBJ2-7	CASSQGLAGDYEQYF	TGTGCCAGCAGCCAGGGCCTAGCGGGGGACTACGAGCAGTACTTC
TRBV4-3	15	-	-	TRBJ2-1	CASSQVMRGPGEQFF	TGCGCCAGCAGCCAAGTCATGCGGGGCCCAGGGGAGCAGTTCTTC
TRBV19	15	TRBD1	-	TRBJ1-6	CASSIEDRANSPLHF	TGTGCCAGTAGTATAGAGGACAGGGCTAATTCACCCCTCCACTTT
TRBV9	15	-	-	TRBJ1-2	CASSVGGGVGDGYTF	TGTGCCAGCAGCGTAGGAGGAGGGGTAGGCGATGGCTACACCTTC
TRBV7-9	11	-	once	TRBJ2-5	CASSPGETQYF	TGTGCCAGCAGCCCGGGGGAGACCCAGTACTTC
TRBV5-1	14	TRBD1	-	TRBJ1-6	CASQTGTGGLPLHF	TGCGCCAGCCAGACCGGGACAGGGGGCTTACCCCTCCACTTT
TRBV18	15	TRBD1	-	TRBJ1-1	CASSPPGTGGTEAFF	TGTGCCAGCTCACCACCGGGGACAGGGGGCACTGAAGCTTTCTTT
TRBV18	13	-	-	TRBJ1-1	CASSLKEATEAFF	TGTGCCAGCTCACTTAAAGAGGCCACTGAAGCTTTCTTT
TRBV5-1	16	-	-	TRBJ2-5	CASSRVGQGGYETQYF	TGCGCCAGCAGCCGAGTGGGCCAGGGTGGGTACGAGACCCAGTACTTC
TRBV28	16	-	-	TRBJ1-5	CASSLRPPGGHQPQHF	TGTGCCAGCAGTCTCCGACCCCCGGGCGGGCATCAGCCCCAGCATTTT
TRBV7-3	15	TRBD2	-	TRBJ2-3	CASSSGGGRSDTQYF	TGTGCCAGCAGCTCTGGGGGCGGGAGGTCAGATACGCAGTATTTT
TRBV12-5	15	TRBD1	-	TRBJ1-1	CASGPGGQGRTEAFF	TGTGCTAGTGGGCCTGGGGGACAGGGAAGGACTGAAGCTTTCTTT
TRBV21-1	14	-	-	TRBJ2-7	CASSRFYGSYEQYF	TGTGCCAGCAGCAGGTTCTATGGGAGCTACGAGCAGTACTTC
TRBV13	13	-	-	TRBJ1-1	CASSFQVGTEAFF	TGTGCCAGCAGCTTCCAGGTGGGCACTGAAGCTTTCTTT
TRBV30	14	TRBD1	-	TRBJ2-7	CAWSRGTGIYEQYF	TGTGCCTGGTCTCGTGGGACAGGGATATACGAGCAGTACTTC
TRBV7-6	15	TRBD2	-	TRBJ2-1	CASSRSGGSIHEQFF	TGTGCCAGCAGTCGTAGCGGGGGTTCTATTCATGAGCAGTTCTTC
TRBV2	15	TRBD1	-	TRBJ1-6	CASNVQGARDSPLHF	TGTGCCAGCAACGTACAGGGGGCGAGGGATTCACCCCTCCACTTT
TRBV27	14	TRBD1	-	TRBJ1-2	CASSLERGRSGYTF	TGTGCCAGCAGTTTAGAGAGGGGGCGGAGTGGCTACACCTTC
TRBV5-1	13	-	-	TRBJ2-3	CASSPAITDTQYF	TGCGCCAGCAGCCCAGCGATCACAGATACGCAGTATTTT
TRBV9	16	-	-	TRBJ2-5	CASSPRDGGRGETQYF	TGTGCCAGCAGCCCGAGGGACGGGGGGCGGGGAGAGACCCAGTACTTC
TRBV4-3	16	TRBD1	-	TRBJ2-3	CASSQGTGGLASKQYF	TGCGCCAGCAGCCAAGGGACAGGGGGCCTAGCGAGCAAGCAGTATTTT
TRBV6-1	13	-	-	TRBJ2-7	CASRPGQNREQYF	TGTGCCAGCAGGCCGGGACAAAACCGCGAGCAGTACTTC
TRBV18	16	TRBD1	-	TRBJ1-5	CASSAPTGTGNKPQHF	TGTGCCAGCTCCGCTCCTACCGGGACAGGGAACAAGCCCCAGCATTTT
TRBV6-4	15	TRBD2	-	TRBJ2-2	CASSDLSGGTGELFF	TGTGCCAGCAGTGACCTGTCGGGGGGGACCGGGGAGCTGTTTTTT
TRBV18	13	-	-	TRBJ2-7	CASSPPNQEEQYF	TGTGCCAGCTCACCACCTAACCAAGAGGAGCAGTACTTC
TRBV6-6	15	-	once	TRBJ1-3	CASSRKGGSGNTIYF	TGTGCCAGCAGTCGAAAAGGCGGCTCTGGAAACACCATATATTTT
TRBV30	11	-	-	TRBJ1-2	CAWTGFNGYTF	TGTGCCTGGACAGGGTTCAATGGCTACACCTTC
TRBV7-2	14	-	-	TRBJ2-1	CASSLYRLDNEQFF	TGTGCCAGCAGCTTATATCGACTCGACAATGAGCAGTTCTTC
TRBV9	14	-	-	TRBJ2-1	CASSVDPSYNEQFF	TGTGCCAGCAGCGTAGATCCTTCCTACAATGAGCAGTTCTTC
TRBV28	19	-	few	TRBJ2-7	CASSSLLKDGVLYSYEQYF	TGTGCCAGCAGTTCCCTGCTCAAGGACGGGGTCCTTTACTCCTACGAGCAGTACTTC
TRBV6-1	12	-	-	TRBJ2-7	CASSALVYEQYF	TGTGCCAGCAGTGCACTAGTGTACGAGCAGTACTTC
TRBV7-9	13	-	once	TRBJ1-1	CASSLGQNTEAFF	TGTGCCAGCAGCCTCGGACAGAACACTGAAGCTTTCTTT
TRBV30	15	-	-	TRBJ2-3	CAWSAVGASTDTQYF	TGTGCCTGGAGTGCCGTGGGGGCTAGCACAGATACGCAGTATTTT
TRBV6-5	14	TRBD2	-	TRBJ2-7	CASSSLDRGSKQYF	TGTGCCAGCAGTTCCCTGGATCGCGGGAGCAAGCAGTACTTC
TRBV11-2	12	-	-	TRBJ1-3	CASRSPGNTIYF	TGTGCCAGCAGGTCTCCTGGAAACACCATATATTTT
TRBV20-1	11	-	-	TRBJ2-7	CSATGSHEQYF	TGCAGTGCTACGGGTTCCCACGAGCAGTACTTC
TRBV27	17	TRBD2	-	TRBJ2-3	CASSPRTSGTITDTQYF	TGTGCCAGCAGCCCTAGGACTAGCGGCACGATCACAGATACGCAGTATTTT
TRBV9	16	TRBD2	once	TRBJ2-2	CASSVSGGAVTGELFF	TGTGCCAGCAGCGTAAGCGGGGGGGCCGTCACCGGGGAGCTGTTTTTT
TRBV7-9	16	TRBD1	-	TRBJ2-2	CASSALLGGVTGELFF	TGTGCCAGCAGCGCCCTCCTAGGGGGCGTAACCGGGGAGCTGTTTTTT
TRBV7-9	11	-	-	TRBJ1-4	CASSGNEKLFF	TGTGCCAGCAGCGGCAATGAAAAACTGTTTTTT
TRBV6-1	19	TRBD1	-	TRBJ2-6	CASSEAGPGGVTGANVLTF	TGTGCCAGCAGTGAAGCAGGCCCAGGGGGCGTCACTGGGGCCAACGTCCTGACTTTC
TRBV15	15	-	-	TRBJ1-2	CATSRDNWLVYGYTF	TGTGCCACCAGCAGAGATAATTGGCTGGTTTATGGCTACACCTTC
TRBV11-3	15	-	-	TRBJ1-2	CASSLMREANYGYTF	TGTGCCAGCAGCTTAATGAGGGAAGCTAACTATGGCTACACCTTC
TRBV9	14	-	-	TRBJ2-1	CASSVDPLTGVGFF	TGTGCCAGCAGCGTGGATCCTTTGACGGGAGTGGGGTTCTTC